The clone carrying this TCR beta chain was detected once. No antigen is known for it. Relative to the germline gene, one junction end is altered; a read error may explain this. These data come from a study of post-analysis software for immune sequencing data. Looking at the study overall: Patients with relapsing-remitting, secondary progressive and progressive-relapsing multiple sclerosis courses were all represented. Study-wide points: Strong co-clustering by F measure linked samples that shared a preparation batch. The normalized Chao1 diversity of multiple sclerosis patients was significantly lower than that of controls. Several TRBV segments were more frequent in patients than controls; TRBV5-6, TRBV5-1 and TRBV20-1 belonged to this group.

This CDR3 contains 15 residues. Germline loops: CDR1 MRHNA, CDR2 SNTAGT. Unique molecular identifiers were carried by the TCR beta cDNA libraries. Each batch of roughly 0.9 to 11 million T cells produced 450,000 to 500,000 cDNA molecules. Via MiXCR, TCRdb re-called the PCR reads, giving one row per CDR3 protein. This sample has roughly 650,000 distinct CDR3 sequences; approximately 59% occur once, and the top ten carry roughly 12%. What was sequenced was blood. The sequence was obtained from a girl between 2 and 10 years old with multiple sclerosis. The chain carries TRBV6-4 and TRBJ2-6; D may be TRBD1 (6 bases). The CDR3 reads CASSTGTTGANALTF. The CDR3 DNA is TGTGCCAGCAGCACCGGGACAACTGGGGCCAACGCCCTGACTTTC.